The sequence of this TCR beta chain was determined in a study of blood T cell repertoires in COVID-19. About the study: COVID-19 samples collected from the United States, Italy and Spain covered acute and convalescent phases. PBMCs, B-cell-depleted T cells, or T cells were the source of the cDNA or gDNA that made up the material.

The CDR3 consists of 16 residues. From germline, CDR1 is LNHDA and CDR2 SQIVND (reference sequence). V gave up 3 bases and J gave up 6 bases, with 20 bases separating them. Only in-frame clones appear in the TCRdb table, and some are missing; sequencing was by immunoSEQ multiplex PCR. The sample gives tens of thousands of clones, 90% of which show up once; approximately 5.8% is in the top ten. The gene calls are TRBV19 and TRBJ1-1; TRBD1 might be the D (5 bases). This clonotype originated in a man aged 45-65 years with acute or convalescent COVID-19. The sample consisted of peripheral blood. CDR3 sequence (DNA): TGTGCCAGTAGTATTCGGGCAGGACACACAACGGCTGAAGCTTTCTTT. It translates to CASSIRAGHTTAEAFF.